Below, 5 T cell receptor beta chains from the same sample are listed, as sequenced in a study of blood T cell repertoires in COVID-19. The method was immunoSEQ multiplex PCR; TCRdb's version includes in-frame clones alone and lacks a portion of them. The sample carries hundreds of thousands of clones, around 89% recorded once. Sequencing was done on a sample of PBMCs or T cells enriched from blood (not recorded which). All receptors come from a man younger than 30 who had recovered from COVID-19.

V and J are TRBV7-2 and TRBJ2-5; D is unclear. The CDR3 runs 12 residues. The V end was cut by 5 bases, the J end by 4 bases, with 8 bases between. Germline V gene data show CDR1 as SGHTA and CDR2 as FQGNSA. The CDR3: CASSILGETQYF. CDR3 sequence (DNA): TGTGCCAGCAGCATACTTGGAGAGACCCAGTACTTC.

The gene calls are TRBV11-2 and TRBJ1-1; possibly TRBD1 for D (6 bases). With 4 bases removed from V and 1 base from J, the gap between germline ends came to 10 bases. In germline, CDR1 is SGHAT, CDR2 FQNNGV. This CDR3 contains 14 residues. The CDR3 spells CASSSVQGNTEAFF. CDR3 bases: TGTGCCAGCAGCTCAGTACAGGGGAACACTGAAGCTTTCTTT.

This chain links TRBV19 with TRBJ1-6; D is unclear. The CDR3 contains 13 residues. The V and J ends lost 2 bases and 9 bases respectively, with 8 bases between them. Germline-derived CDR1 and CDR2 are LNHDA and SQIVND (reference sequence). CDR3 bases: TGTGCCAGTAGTATACAACGGGGTTCACCCCTCCACTTT. This gives the protein CASSIQRGSPLHF.

The gene calls are TRBV28 and TRBJ2-7, with D perhaps TRBD1 (7 bases). V lost 5 bases and J lost 4, with 21 bases in between. The CDR3 has 16 residues. CDR1 MDHEN and CDR2 SYDVKM come from the germline V gene. The CDR3 here is CASSPVAGQGEYEQYF. The CDR3, as DNA: TGTGCCAGCAGTCCCGTCGCGGGGCAGGGGGAATACGAGCAGTACTTC.

The chain joins TRBV28 to TRBJ2-1; TRBD2 agrees at 13 bases. V was pared by 6 bases and J by 2 bases, with 7 bases of the junction left unmatched. CDR1 is MDHEN, CDR2 SYDVKM, per germline. CDR3 length: 17 amino acids. The CDR3 coding sequence is TGTGCCAGCAGCCGGACTAGCGGGAGAAAAACCTACAATGAGCAGTTCTTC. It encodes CASSRTSGRKTYNEQFF.